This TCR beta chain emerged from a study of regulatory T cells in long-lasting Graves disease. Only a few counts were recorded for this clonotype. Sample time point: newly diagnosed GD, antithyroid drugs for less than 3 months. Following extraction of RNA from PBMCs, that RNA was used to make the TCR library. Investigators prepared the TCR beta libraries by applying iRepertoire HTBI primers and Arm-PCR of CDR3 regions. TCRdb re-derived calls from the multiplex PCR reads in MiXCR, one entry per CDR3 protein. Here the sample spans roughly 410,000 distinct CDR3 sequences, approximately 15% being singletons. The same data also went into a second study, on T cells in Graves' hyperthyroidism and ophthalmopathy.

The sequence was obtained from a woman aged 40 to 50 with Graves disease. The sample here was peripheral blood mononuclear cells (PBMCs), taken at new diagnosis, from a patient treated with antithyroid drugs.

CDR3 in amino acids: CASSLGGTGFTEAFF. The CDR3 region has the DNA TGCGCCAGCAGCTTGGGGGGGACAGGGTTCACTGAAGCTTTCTTT. This sequence joins TRBV5-1 and TRBJ1-1; the match to TRBD1 covers 9 bases. Germline V CDR1 and CDR2: SGHRS, YFSETQ. This CDR3 comprises 15 residues. The trim removed 0 bases at V and 4 bases at J, leaving 4 bases unmatched.